A selection of T cell receptor beta chains follows, all from one sample in a study of breast tumors, draining lymph nodes, adjacent tissues. Using its own MiXCR run on the multiplex PCR reads, TCRdb lists one record per CDR3 protein. The table has some 170,000 distinct CDR3 sequences, 30% to 40% seen once. Sample: axillary lymph node tissue. These receptors came from a female donor with breast cancer. Some clones in this sample may be carry-over from other donors' samples. Each CDR3 is given with its conserved first and last residue. The order of the fields is V gene, CDR3 length, CDR3 protein.

v_gene: TRBV13
len: 16
CDR3aa: CASSGTSGDNTGELFF

v_gene: TRBV4-1
len: 18
CDR3aa: CASSPLGLAGGPLDPLHF

v_gene: TRBV7-9
len: 13
CDR3aa: CASSPPGGLTIYF

v_gene: TRBV6-6
len: 15
CDR3aa: CASTRTGGLWDTIYF

v_gene: TRBV20-1
len: 13
CDR3aa: CSARTCDQETQYF

v_gene: TRBV27
len: 17
CDR3aa: CASSSPKDRVRPGELFF

v_gene: TRBV18
len: 16
CDR3aa: CASSPYAFANTGELFF

v_gene: TRBV6-1
len: 15
CDR3aa: CASSLRPGSYNEQFF

v_gene: TRBV2
len: 18
CDR3aa: CASSLGDRGRSKTDTQYF

v_gene: TRBV4-2
len: 15
CDR3aa: CASSQDGRATDTQYF

v_gene: TRBV30
len: 16
CDR3aa: CAWRVRMAGLLKPQHF

v_gene: TRBV30
len: 16
CDR3aa: CAWGGRGQGSTGELFF

v_gene: TRBV6-6
len: 13
CDR3aa: CASSGQGKGPQHF

v_gene: TRBV6-6
len: 17
CDR3aa: CASSYPSGDTSSYEQYF

v_gene: TRBV7-9
len: 14
CDR3aa: CASRAWGATDTQYF

v_gene: TRBV27
len: 15
CDR3aa: CASSSSTGVINGYTF